A single sample gave rise to the 23 T cell receptor beta chains below, sequenced in a study of neoadjuvant anti-PD-1 for oral cavity cancer. The method was immunoSEQ multiplex PCR; TCRdb's version includes in-frame clones alone and lacks a portion of them. The table lists around 14,000 clones, about three quarters of them singletons, with under 3.5% in the top ten. The time point denotes: after neoadjuvant nivolumab, at surgical resection. Sample: PBMCs, taken after nivolumab (anti-PD-1) treatment. These TCRs come from a person aged 40 to 85 with oral cavity squamous cell carcinoma.

J is TRBJ1-4 and V is TRBV6-5, with D tentatively TRBD1 (6 bases). V lost 4 bases, J lost 4 bases, and 16 bases lay in between. Looked up from germline, CDR1 is MNHEY and CDR2 is SVGAGI. The CDR3 covers 16 residues. The CDR3 region is CASSLQGSIYNEKLFF. Written as DNA, the CDR3 is TGTGCCAGCAGTTTACAGGGCTCGATTTATAATGAAAAACTGTTTTTT.

The rearrangement joins TRBV25-1 to TRBJ2-2; no clear D gene. Trimming left V 3 bases short and J 4 bases short, with 15 bases between. This CDR3 comprises 16 residues. Germline-derived CDR1 and CDR2 are MGHDK and SYGVNS. Here the CDR3 reads CASSDDSGWGTGELFF. The CDR3 DNA reads as TGTGCCAGCAGTGATGATTCAGGCTGGGGCACCGGGGAGCTGTTTTTT. Looking up the rest from reference TRBV25-1 and TRBJ2-2 gives the full variable domain: EADIYQTPRYLVIGTGKKITLECSQTMGHDKMYWYQQDPGMELHLIHYSYGVNSTEKGDLSSESTVSRIRTEHFPLTLESARPSHTSQYLCASSDDSGWGTGELFFGEGSRLTVL.

This chain uses TRBV27 with TRBJ1-5; D is ambiguous. The ends were cut back, 3 bases at V and 6 bases at J, with 15 bases in the middle. This CDR3 is 15 amino acids long. Germline loops: CDR1 MNHEY, CDR2 SMNVEV (reference sequence). CDR3 in amino acids: CASSLAGQDSQPQHF. The CDR3 bases are TGTGCCAGCAGTTTGGCCGGGCAGGATAGTCAGCCCCAGCATTTT.

The chain employs TRBV5-1 and TRBJ2-7, with D possibly matching TRBD1 (6 bases). Germline CDR1 and CDR2: SGHRS and YFSETQ. This CDR3 contains 14 residues. V dropped 3 bases and J dropped 1 base, with 11 bases sitting between them. DNA of the CDR3: TGCGCCAGCAGCTCACAGGGTTGGTCCTACGAGCAGTACTTC. It encodes CASSSQGWSYEQYF.

The rearrangement links TRBV20-1 to TRBJ1-1, with a tentative D call TRBD1 (5 bases). CDR3 length: 11 amino acids. V dropped 3 bases and J dropped 5 bases, with 7 bases sitting between them. Germline values: CDR1 DFQATT, CDR2 SNEGSKA (reference sequence). For the CDR3, the DNA is TGCAGTGCTAGGAAGGGGACTGAAGCTTTCTTT. It encodes CSARKGTEAFF.

The V call is TRBV10-3, the J call TRBJ1-1, with D unresolved. The CDR3 totals 14 residues. V shed 0 bases and J shed 1 base, with 6 bases lying between them. The germline CDR1 and CDR2 sequences are ENHRY and SYGVKD. CDR3 loop: CAISESRENTEAFF. The CDR3 nucleotides read TGTGCCATCAGTGAGTCGAGGGAGAACACTGAAGCTTTCTTT.

The V gene is TRBV14, the J gene TRBJ2-3, with 10 bases aligning to TRBD2. CDR3 length: 16 amino acids. V shed 1 base, J shed 5 bases, and the junction held 6 bases outside the gene matches. The germline V gene encodes CDR1 SGHDN and CDR2 FVKESK. The CDR3 nucleotides are TGTGCCAGCAGCCAAGGGGAGCTAGCGGGAGTAGATACGCAGTATTTT. Amino acid sequence: CASSQGELAGVDTQYF.

This chain connects TRBV6-6 to TRBJ2-7, with TRBD1 matching over 7 bases. The junction had 9 bases not matched to a gene; V was cut back by 5 bases and J by 5 bases. Per the germline V gene, CDR1 is MNHNY and CDR2 is SVGAGI (reference sequence). The CDR3 consists of 14 residues. DNA for the CDR3: TGTGCCAGCAGTCGCTCAGGGGGATCGGACGAGCAGTACTTC. This gives the protein CASSRSGGSDEQYF.

The chain uses TRBV5-4 and TRBJ2-7; 9 nucleotides line up with TRBD2. The CDR3 spans 16 residues. Germline trimming cut 0 bases from V and 0 bases from J; bases unmatched to any gene: 4. The germline V gene encodes CDR1 SGHNT and CDR2 YYREEE (reference sequence). CDR3 protein: CASSLELAGGSYEQYF. Written as DNA, the CDR3 is TGTGCCAGCAGCTTGGAACTAGCGGGCGGCTCCTACGAGCAGTACTTC.

The rearrangement uses TRBV5-1 and TRBJ2-3; no definite D call. Germline CDR1 is SGHRS and CDR2 is YFSETQ. Trimming removed 0 bases from V and 2 bases from J, with 7 bases in between. This CDR3 spans 14 amino acids. The CDR3 loop reads CASSLGGSTDTQYF. The CDR3 DNA reads TGCGCCAGCAGCTTGGGGGGTTCCACAGATACGCAGTATTTT. The full variable domain, in which reference TRBV5-1 and TRBJ2-3 provide the parts outside the CDR3, is KAGVTQTPRYLIKTRGQQVTLSCSPISGHRSVSWYQQTPGQGLQFLFEYFSETQRNKGNFPGRFSGRQFSNSRSEMNVSTLELGDSALYLCASSLGGSTDTQYFGPGTRLTVL.

This clone came up once. V is TRBV5-6 and J is TRBJ2-5; 10 bases align to TRBD2. The CDR3 runs to 19 residues. The germline V gene encodes CDR1 SGHDT and CDR2 YYEEEE. V was clipped by 6 bases and J by 1 base; unmatched bases: 18. The CDR3 DNA reads as TGTGCCAGCACTATATACCTAGCGGGAGAGTTTAGGGTCCAAGAGACCCAGTACTTC. Protein: CASTIYLAGEFRVQETQYF.

The CDR3 region is CASSAGGGIREQFF. The CDR3 DNA sequence: TGTGCCAGCAGCGCCGGGGGAGGGATAAGGGAGCAGTTCTTC. The chain has TRBV7-2 and TRBJ2-1, with 7 bases lining up with TRBD2. The CDR3 loop spans 14 amino acids. Germline lookup yields CDR1 SGHTA and CDR2 FQGNSA. With 5 bases clipped from V and 10 bases from J, the junction kept 11 bases outside the gene matches.

This chain links TRBV19 with TRBJ2-2, with 7 bases lining up with TRBD1. With 7 bases clipped from V and 4 bases from J, the junction kept 9 bases outside the gene matches. Germline V gene data show CDR1 as LNHDA and CDR2 as SQIVND (reference sequence). This CDR3 comprises 15 residues. In DNA form, the CDR3 reads TGTGCCAGTAAGGACAGGACCTTGAGCACCGGGGAGCTGTTTTTT. Its translation: CASKDRTLSTGELFF.

This CDR3 reads CASSLAVLISFTDTQYF. The CDR3 DNA sequence: TGTGCCAGCAGCTTAGCGGTCCTCATCTCGTTCACAGATACGCAGTATTTT. The rearrangement uses TRBV7-6 and TRBJ2-3; D unclear. V gave up 0 bases and J gave up 2 bases, with 15 bases separating them. CDR1 is SGHVS, CDR2 FNYEAQ, per germline. This CDR3 comprises 17 residues.

This rearrangement joins TRBV25-1 to TRBJ2-3; no clear D gene. The CDR3 consists of 13 residues. The V and J ends lost 5 bases and 2 bases respectively, with 8 bases between them. Germline CDR1 reads MGHDK; CDR2 reads SYGVNS. The CDR3 sequence: CASSPLATDTQYF. The CDR3 DNA follows: TGTGCCAGCAGTCCGTTGGCCACAGATACGCAGTATTTT.

The chain is built from TRBV28 and TRBJ1-5, with TRBD1 as a possible D gene (6 bases). The CDR3 has 15 amino acids. The V gene lost 5 bases and the J gene lost 6 bases, with 17 bases spanning the gap. CDR1 MDHEN and CDR2 SYDVKM come from the germline V gene. Here the CDR3 DNA reads TGTGCCAGCAGTCCACTTGATTTGACAGGTCAGCCCCAGCATTTT. As protein: CASSPLDLTGQPQHF.

CDR3: CASRADGTDTQYF. The CDR3 DNA reads TGTGCCAGCAGGGCGGACGGGACAGATACGCAGTATTTT. J is TRBJ2-3 and V is TRBV6-5; D is ambiguous. Germline V CDR1 and CDR2: MNHEY, SVGAGI. V lost 6 bases to trimming and J lost 3 bases, with 10 bases between them. The CDR3 has 13 residues.

The genes are TRBV27 and TRBJ2-3; D possibly corresponds to TRBD1 (6 bases). The V and J ends lost 2 bases and 1 base respectively, with 13 bases between them. The CDR3 covers 16 residues. Germline loops: CDR1 MNHEY, CDR2 SMNVEV (reference sequence). The CDR3 DNA reads as TGTGCCAGCAGTTTACGCAGACAGGACCGCACAGATACGCAGTATTTT. Protein: CASSLRRQDRTDTQYF.

The chain couples TRBV5-6 to TRBJ2-1; a weak D match, TRBD2 (7 bases). There are 17 residues in the CDR3. V was cut by 6 bases and J by 5 bases, with 24 bases left in between. Germline loops: CDR1 SGHDT, CDR2 YYEEEE. CDR3: CASNQPGGWGRNNEQFF. DNA of the CDR3: TGTGCCAGCAACCAACCGGGGGGCTGGGGGCGCAACAATGAGCAGTTCTTC.

The chain recombines TRBV11-2 with TRBJ2-7; tentatively, D is TRBD1 (5 bases). From germline, CDR1 is SGHAT and CDR2 FQNNGV. V gave up 0 bases and J gave up 3 bases, with 12 bases separating them. The CDR3 is 15 amino acids. CDR3 loop: CASSLDRVGVYEQYF. As DNA, the CDR3 is TGTGCCAGCAGCTTAGATCGCGTAGGGGTCTACGAGCAGTACTTC.

The chain combines TRBV30 with TRBJ2-1; TRBD1 agrees at 10 bases. After removal of 6 bases from V and 3 bases from J, the junction contained 8 bases not matched to a gene. Germline-derived CDR1 and CDR2 are GTSNPN and SVGIG (reference sequence). This CDR3 region has 15 residues. This chain's CDR3 is CACPPDRGNYNEQFF. The CDR3 region has the DNA TGTGCCTGCCCCCCGGACAGGGGGAACTACAATGAGCAGTTCTTC.

J is TRBJ2-2 and V is TRBV5-1; tentative D call: TRBD1 (5 bases). This CDR3 is built from 15 residues. Germline-derived CDR1 and CDR2 are SGHRS and YFSETQ. V was clipped by 4 bases and J by 4 bases, with 14 bases between them. DNA of the CDR3: TGCGCCAGCAGCGCCTCAGGGTTTGGCACCGGGGAGCTGTTTTTT. It codes for CASSASGFGTGELFF.

This sequence joins TRBV5-1 and TRBJ2-1; unclear D gene. The CDR3 has 16 amino acids. Germline V gene sequence: CDR1 SGHRS, CDR2 YFSETQ. Trimming shortened V by 4 bases and J by 9 bases, and 23 bases separated the two germline ends. Written as DNA, the CDR3 is TGCGCCAGCAGCGGGGTGGGGAAAAGCGTTTTTAGTGAGCAGTTCTTC. It translates to CASSGVGKSVFSEQFF.